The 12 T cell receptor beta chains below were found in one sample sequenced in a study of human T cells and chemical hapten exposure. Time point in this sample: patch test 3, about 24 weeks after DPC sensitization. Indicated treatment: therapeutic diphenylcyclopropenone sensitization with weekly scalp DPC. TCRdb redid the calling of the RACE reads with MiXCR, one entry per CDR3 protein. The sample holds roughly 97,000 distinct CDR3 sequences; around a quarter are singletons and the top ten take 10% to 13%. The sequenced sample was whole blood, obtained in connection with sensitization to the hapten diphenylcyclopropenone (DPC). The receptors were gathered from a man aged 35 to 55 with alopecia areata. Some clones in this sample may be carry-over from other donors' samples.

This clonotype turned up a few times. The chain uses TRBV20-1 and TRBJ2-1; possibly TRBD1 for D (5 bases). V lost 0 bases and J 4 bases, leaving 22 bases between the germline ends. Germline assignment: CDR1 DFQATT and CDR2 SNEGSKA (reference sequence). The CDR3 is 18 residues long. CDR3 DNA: TGCAGTGCTAGAGATCCCCCGGACAACCCCTCCCCTTACAATGAGCAGTTCTTC. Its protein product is CSARDPPDNPSPYNEQFF.

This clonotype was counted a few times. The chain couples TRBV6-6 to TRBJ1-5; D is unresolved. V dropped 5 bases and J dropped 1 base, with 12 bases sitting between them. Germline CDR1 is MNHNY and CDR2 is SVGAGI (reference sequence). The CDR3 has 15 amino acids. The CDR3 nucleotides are TGTGCCAGCAGTGGTGGTGTCCTGAGCAATCAGCCCCAGCATTTT. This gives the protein CASSGGVLSNQPQHF.

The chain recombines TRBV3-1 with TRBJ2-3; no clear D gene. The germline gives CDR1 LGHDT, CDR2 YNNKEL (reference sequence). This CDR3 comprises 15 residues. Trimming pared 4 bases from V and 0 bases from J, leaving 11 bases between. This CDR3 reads CASSRQESSTDTQYF. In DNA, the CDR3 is TGTGCCAGCAGCCGCCAAGAGTCGAGCACAGATACGCAGTATTTT.

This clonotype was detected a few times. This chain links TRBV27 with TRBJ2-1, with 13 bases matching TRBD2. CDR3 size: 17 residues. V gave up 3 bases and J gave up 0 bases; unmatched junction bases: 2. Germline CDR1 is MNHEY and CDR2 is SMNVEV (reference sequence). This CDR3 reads CASSFRTSGSSYNEQFF. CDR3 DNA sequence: TGTGCCAGCAGTTTTAGGACTAGCGGGAGCTCCTACAATGAGCAGTTCTTC.

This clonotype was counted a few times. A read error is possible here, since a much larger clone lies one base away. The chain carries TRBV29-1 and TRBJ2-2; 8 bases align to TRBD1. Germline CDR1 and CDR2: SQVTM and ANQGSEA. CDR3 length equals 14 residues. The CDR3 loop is CSVGGQANTGGLFF. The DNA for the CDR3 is TGCAGCGTGGGGGGACAGGCGAACACCGGGGGGCTGTTTTTT.

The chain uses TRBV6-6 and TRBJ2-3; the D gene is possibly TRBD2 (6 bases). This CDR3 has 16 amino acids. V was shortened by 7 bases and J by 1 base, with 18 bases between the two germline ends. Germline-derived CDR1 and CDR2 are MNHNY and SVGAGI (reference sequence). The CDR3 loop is CASTERAGMGTDTQYF. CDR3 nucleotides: TGTGCCAGCACCGAACGGGCGGGAATGGGCACAGATACGCAGTATTTT.

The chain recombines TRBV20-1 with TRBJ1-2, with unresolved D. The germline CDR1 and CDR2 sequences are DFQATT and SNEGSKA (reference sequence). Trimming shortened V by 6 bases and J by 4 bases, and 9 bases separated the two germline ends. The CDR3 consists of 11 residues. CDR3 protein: CSAQKLYGYTF. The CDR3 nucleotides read TGCAGTGCCCAAAAGCTCTATGGCTACACCTTC.

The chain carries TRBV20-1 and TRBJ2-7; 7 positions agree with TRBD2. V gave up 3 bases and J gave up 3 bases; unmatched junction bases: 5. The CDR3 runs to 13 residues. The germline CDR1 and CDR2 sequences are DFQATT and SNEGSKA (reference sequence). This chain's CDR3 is CSASGGSYYEQYF. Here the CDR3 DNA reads TGCAGTGCTAGTGGCGGGAGTTACTACGAGCAGTACTTC.

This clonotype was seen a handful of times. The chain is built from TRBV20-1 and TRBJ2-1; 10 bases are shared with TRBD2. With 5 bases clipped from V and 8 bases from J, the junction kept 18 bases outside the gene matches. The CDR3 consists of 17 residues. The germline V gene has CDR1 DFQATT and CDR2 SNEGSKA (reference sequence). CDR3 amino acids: CSADPWLAGDNRDEQFF. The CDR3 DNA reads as TGCAGTGCTGACCCCTGGCTAGCGGGAGATAATAGGGATGAGCAGTTCTTC.

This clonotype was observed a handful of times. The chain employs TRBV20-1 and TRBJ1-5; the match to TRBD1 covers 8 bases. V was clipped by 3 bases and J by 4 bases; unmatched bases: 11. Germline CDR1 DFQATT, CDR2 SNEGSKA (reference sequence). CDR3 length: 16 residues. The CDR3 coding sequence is TGCAGTGCTAGGGAGGACAGGGTGAGGGGGAATCAGCCCCAGCATTTT. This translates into CSAREDRVRGNQPQHF.

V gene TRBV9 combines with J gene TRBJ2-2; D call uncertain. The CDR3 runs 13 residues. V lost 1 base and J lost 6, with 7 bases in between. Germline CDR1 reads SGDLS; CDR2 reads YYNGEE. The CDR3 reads CASSVLSAGELFF. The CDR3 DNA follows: TGTGCCAGCAGCGTATTGTCTGCCGGGGAGCTGTTTTTT.

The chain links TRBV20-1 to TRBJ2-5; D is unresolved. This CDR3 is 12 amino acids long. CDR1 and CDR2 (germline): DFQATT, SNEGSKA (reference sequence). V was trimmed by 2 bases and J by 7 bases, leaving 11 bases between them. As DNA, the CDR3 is TGCAGTGCTAGAAGTCATGGCGGGACCCAGTACTTC. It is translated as CSARSHGGTQYF.